The 32 T cell receptor beta chains given below trace back to one sample, sequenced in a study of identical twins. Via MiXCR, TCRdb re-called the 5' RACE reads, giving one row per CDR3 protein. The data hold fewer than 250,000 distinct CDR3 sequences, with around 7.6% observed a single time. These data also featured in a second study, about yellow fever vaccine responses in identical twins.

The sample comprised CD8+ T cells sorted from blood. These receptors were taken from a woman between 18 and 30 years old in good health.

About this clonotype: A junction boundary mismatches the germline segment, possibly from a read error. This chain links TRBV7-9 with TRBJ2-5, with TRBD1 matching 7 bases. The CDR3 contains 15 residues. CDR1 and CDR2 from the germline V gene are SEHNR and FQNEAQ (reference sequence). This CDR3 reads CASSLGWDRQETQYF. In DNA, the CDR3 is TGTGCCAGCAGTTTAGGCTGGGACAGACAAGAGACCCAGTACTTC.

This clonotype has just a few counts. The chain carries TRBV7-7 and TRBJ2-2, with D perhaps matching TRBD1 or TRBD2 (6 bases each). The germline V gene has CDR1 SSHAT and CDR2 FNYEAQ (reference sequence). V shed 5 bases and J shed 3 bases, with 19 bases lying between them. This CDR3 is 17 amino acids long. CDR3 protein: CASSQGLPGLYTGELFF. Here the CDR3 DNA reads TGTGCCAGCAGCCAGGGGCTTCCGGGACTTTACACCGGGGAGCTGTTTTTT.

This rearrangement joins TRBV27 to TRBJ2-7, with D hard to call. The CDR3 has 15 amino acids. Trimming pared 3 bases from V and 0 bases from J, leaving 12 bases between. The germline V gene encodes CDR1 MNHEY and CDR2 SMNVEV (reference sequence). This chain's CDR3 is CASSFRGRNSYEQYF. DNA for the CDR3: TGTGCCAGCAGTTTCCGCGGCAGGAACTCCTACGAGCAGTACTTC.

J is TRBJ2-7 and V is TRBV20-1, with 11 positions matching TRBD2. This CDR3 contains 15 residues. Germline-derived CDR1 and CDR2 are DFQATT and SNEGSKA (reference sequence). The J segment lost 3 bases and the V segment lost 2 bases, leaving 6 bases of the junction unmatched. In DNA, the CDR3 is TGCAGTGCTAGATCGGGACTAGCGGAGTACTACGAGCAGTACTTC. This gives the protein CSARSGLAEYYEQYF.

This rearrangement joins TRBV5-5 to TRBJ2-7, with 8 bases aligning to TRBD1. Germline CDR1 and CDR2: SGHKS and YYEKEE (reference sequence). The CDR3 extends over 15 amino acids. The V segment lost 4 bases and the J segment 2 bases; nucleotides outside the gene matches: 8. The CDR3, as DNA: TGTGCCAGCAGCACGGGACAGGTCTTAACCTACGAGCAGTACTTC. As protein: CASSTGQVLTYEQYF.

The chain is built from TRBV14 and TRBJ2-7; TRBD2 aligns across 9 bases. The CDR3 length is 15 residues. J was trimmed by 1 base and V by 2 bases; bases with no gene match: 3. Looked up from germline, CDR1 is SGHDN and CDR2 is FVKESK. CDR3 DNA sequence: TGTGCCAGCAGCCAAACTACTAGCGGGTCCTACGAGCAGTACTTC. It yields the protein CASSQTTSGSYEQYF.

This chain connects TRBV19 to TRBJ1-5; D ambiguous. V was clipped by 4 bases and J by 0 bases, with 10 bases between them. The CDR3 loop spans 15 amino acids. Germline CDR1 reads LNHDA; CDR2 reads SQIVND (reference sequence). CDR3 protein: CASSTPDVSNQPQHF. The CDR3, as DNA: TGTGCCAGTAGTACCCCGGACGTTAGCAATCAGCCCCAGCATTTT.

This clonotype was counted many times. V usage is TRBV4-1 and J usage is TRBJ2-1, with 12 bases identical to TRBD2. Germline V lookup: CDR1 MGHRA, CDR2 YSYEKL. J was trimmed by 7 bases and V by 9 bases; bases with no gene match: 7. The CDR3 consists of 14 residues. CDR3 coding DNA: TGCGCCAGTCAGAGACTAGCGGGAGAAAATGAGCAGTTCTTC. Its translation is CASQRLAGENEQFF.

The V and J genes are TRBV5-5 and TRBJ2-2; D perhaps matches TRBD1 (6 bases). CDR3 length: 16 amino acids. V was pared by 4 bases and J by 3 bases, with 16 bases between. CDR1 is SGHKS and CDR2 is YYEKEE in the germline V gene (reference sequence). The CDR3 region has the DNA TGTGCCAGCAGCACCCCGCTGGGGGCGGACACCGGGGAGCTGTTTTTT. It is translated as CASSTPLGADTGELFF.

This clonotype was counted many times. CDR3 in DNA: TGTGCCAGCAGCCCCGCGGGGGCGAACACTGAAGCTTTCTTT. It is translated as CASSPAGANTEAFF. The V and J genes are TRBV7-9 and TRBJ1-1, with D perhaps TRBD1 (6 bases). Germline CDR1 and CDR2: SEHNR and FQNEAQ (reference sequence). Trimming left V 5 bases short and J 1 base short, with 11 bases between. CDR3 length: 14 amino acids.

V and J are TRBV11-2 and TRBJ2-7; D is uncertain. This CDR3 is built from 12 residues. Between the trimmed V and J ends, which lost 6 bases and 4 bases, there was a span of 10 bases. The germline CDR1 and CDR2 sequences are SGHAT and FQNNGV. CDR3 sequence: CASSRDPYEQYV. CDR3 bases: TGTGCCAGCAGTCGTGACCCTTACGAGCAGTACGTC.

This clonotype has at least ten counts. The chain is built from TRBV4-1 and TRBJ2-3, with D possibly called TRBD1 or TRBD2 (5 bases each). This CDR3 spans 15 amino acids. Germline values: CDR1 MGHRA, CDR2 YSYEKL. V shed 0 bases and J shed 4 bases, with 11 bases lying between them. CDR3 in DNA: TGCGCCAGCAGCCAAGAGGGGACGGGGTCAGATACGCAGTATTTT. Its protein is CASSQEGTGSDTQYF.

This clonotype was observed a few times. The chain joins TRBV11-2 to TRBJ2-5; 9 positions agree with TRBD1. The CDR3 sequence is 15 residues long. V lost 1 base, J lost 2 bases, and 2 bases stayed unmatched. Germline V gives CDR1 SGHAT, CDR2 FQNNGV. The CDR3 sequence is CASSLGDRAQETQYF. The CDR3 region has the DNA TGTGCCAGCAGCTTAGGGGACAGGGCTCAAGAGACCCAGTACTTC.

V is TRBV7-9 and J is TRBJ2-3, with 8 bases that match TRBD2. CDR3 size: 16 residues. CDR1 and CDR2 (germline): SEHNR, FQNEAQ (reference sequence). V gave up 5 bases and J gave up 4 bases; unmatched junction bases: 11. The CDR3 is CASSAIAGWFADTQYF. Written as DNA, the CDR3 is TGTGCCAGCAGCGCGATAGCGGGGTGGTTCGCAGATACGCAGTATTTT.

The chain carries TRBV29-1 and TRBJ1-2, with D possibly matching TRBD1 (6 bases). The CDR3 loop spans 13 amino acids. Looked up from germline, CDR1 is SQVTM and CDR2 is ANQGSEA. Trimming took 3 bases from V and 7 from J, leaving 15 bases between them. For the CDR3, the DNA is TGCAGCGTTGACCACGGGGGCGCGGTTGGCTACACCTTC. Its protein is CSVDHGGAVGYTF.

The V gene is TRBV28, the J gene TRBJ2-7, with TRBD1 as a possible D gene (5 bases). CDR3 length: 17 amino acids. V lost 3 bases and J 0 bases, leaving 18 bases between the germline ends. CDR1 is MDHEN and CDR2 is SYDVKM in the germline V gene. CDR3 in amino acids: CASSFFRTDDSSYEQYV. The DNA of the CDR3 is TGTGCCAGCAGTTTTTTTCGGACCGATGACAGCTCCTACGAGCAGTACGTC.

In its sample, this clonotype was seen many times. The chain uses TRBV29-1 and TRBJ1-2; D unresolved. The CDR3 has 13 amino acids. V was trimmed by 4 bases and J by 4 bases, leaving 13 bases between them. Germline assignment: CDR1 SQVTM and CDR2 ANQGSEA. CDR3 sequence reads: CSVVSEGAYGYTF. In DNA, the CDR3 is TGCAGCGTTGTTTCGGAGGGCGCCTATGGCTACACCTTC.

This clonotype was seen repeatedly, ten times or more. This chain connects TRBV4-2 to TRBJ1-2, with D perhaps TRBD1 (6 bases). From germline, CDR1 is LGHNA and CDR2 YNFKEQ. This CDR3 has 13 amino acids. V was cut by 1 base and J by 8 bases, with 11 bases left in between. CDR3 sequence: CASSQGQGRGYTF. The DNA for the CDR3 is TGTGCCAGCAGCCAAGGGCAGGGGCGAGGCTACACCTTC.

The chain recombines TRBV2 with TRBJ2-5, with 10 bases identical to TRBD1. J gave up 5 bases and V 4 bases, and 7 bases lay outside the gene matches. The CDR3 consists of 15 residues. Germline loops: CDR1 SNHLY, CDR2 FYNNEI. As DNA, the CDR3 is TGTGCCAGCAGTGCCGGGACAGGGGCTCTTGAGACCCAGTACTTC. Its translation is CASSAGTGALETQYF.

This clonotype has a count of ten or more. J is TRBJ1-2 and V is TRBV28; 7 nucleotides align to TRBD1. This CDR3 is 13 amino acids long. Germline trimming cut 6 bases from V and 3 bases from J; bases unmatched to any gene: 4. Germline V gives CDR1 MDHEN, CDR2 SYDVKM. This chain's CDR3 is CASSYTGDYGYTF. CDR3 nucleotides: TGTGCCAGCAGCTACACAGGGGACTATGGCTACACCTTC.

The chain couples TRBV27 to TRBJ2-1, with 12 bases that match TRBD2. Germline V gene sequence: CDR1 MNHEY, CDR2 SMNVEV (reference sequence). This CDR3 region has 14 residues. Trimming at V came to 3 bases and at J to 14 bases, leaving 8 bases not matched to a gene. CDR3 nucleotide sequence: TGTGCCAGCAGTTTGGGGACTAGCGGGCCGGGCGAGTTCTTC. Translated: CASSLGTSGPGEFF.

This clonotype occurred a few times. The chain is built from TRBV10-2 and TRBJ2-7; tentatively, D is TRBD1 (6 bases). V lost 4 bases and J 1 base, leaving 14 bases between the germline ends. Looked up from germline, CDR1 is WSHSY and CDR2 is SAAADI. CDR3 length: 15 amino acids. CDR3 amino acids: CASSGGTLSSYEQYF. The DNA for the CDR3 is TGCGCCAGCAGTGGAGGGACACTTTCTTCCTACGAGCAGTACTTC.

This clonotype was counted ten times or more. The chain's CDR3 is CASSFGGSGNTIYF. As DNA, the CDR3 is TGTGCCAGCAGCTTCGGGGGCTCTGGAAACACCATATATTTT. V gene TRBV11-2 combines with J gene TRBJ1-3; the D gene is possibly TRBD1 (5 bases). Trimming took off 3 bases at V and 0 bases at J, with 6 bases between the two ends. Germline V CDR1 and CDR2: SGHAT, FQNNGV. The length of the CDR3 is 14 residues.

The genes are TRBV28 and TRBJ1-2, with 8 bases matching TRBD1. This CDR3 contains 15 residues. Germline V gene sequence: CDR1 MDHEN, CDR2 SYDVKM. V shed 2 bases, J shed 8 bases, and the junction held 10 bases outside the gene matches. The CDR3 loop reads CASSLTGTGSWGYTF. The CDR3 region has the DNA TGTGCCAGCAGTTTAACCGGGACAGGATCGTGGGGCTACACCTTC.

This clonotype was seen at least ten times. This rearrangement joins TRBV20-1 to TRBJ2-7, with D perhaps matching TRBD2 (5 bases). With 0 bases removed from V and 7 bases from J, the gap between germline ends came to 10 bases. The CDR3 has 12 amino acids. Germline V gene sequence: CDR1 DFQATT, CDR2 SNEGSKA (reference sequence). CDR3 sequence reads: CSARDRTGEQYF. As DNA, the CDR3 is TGCAGTGCTAGAGACAGGACGGGGGAGCAGTACTTC.

In its sample, this clonotype was seen a few times. The chain combines TRBV12-3 or TRBV12-4 with TRBJ2-2, with a weak D call TRBD1 (5 bases). V was trimmed by 4 bases and J by 4 bases, leaving 16 bases between them. This CDR3 comprises 16 residues. CDR3 sequence: CASSSEGVSITGELFF. As DNA, the CDR3 is TGTGCCAGCAGTTCCGAAGGGGTTAGCATCACCGGGGAGCTGTTTTTT.

This clonotype was observed at least ten times. The CDR3 reads CASSDRTGYSPGELFF. The CDR3 DNA reads as TGTGCCAGCAGCGACCGGACAGGGTATTCCCCCGGGGAGCTGTTTTTT. The chain carries TRBV9 and TRBJ2-2; 8 bases line up with TRBD1. With 3 bases clipped from V and 6 bases from J, the junction kept 10 bases outside the gene matches. Germline V CDR1 and CDR2: SGDLS, YYNGEE. CDR3 size: 16 residues.

The chain has TRBV20-1 and TRBJ2-7; TRBD1 matches 7 bases. Germline V CDR1 and CDR2: DFQATT, SNEGSKA (reference sequence). V gave up 1 base and J gave up 2 bases; unmatched junction bases: 2. The CDR3 is 13 residues long. CDR3 loop: CSARADRAYEQYV. Here the CDR3 DNA reads TGCAGTGCTAGAGCTGACAGGGCCTACGAGCAGTACGTC.

At least ten counts were recorded for this clonotype. The V and J genes are TRBV12-3 or TRBV12-4 and TRBJ2-7; D gene unclear. V shed 6 bases and J shed 3 bases, with 12 bases lying between them. The CDR3 consists of 13 residues. In DNA, the CDR3 is TGTGCCAGCAGCGTGGACGCCAACTACGAGCAGTACGTC. This sequence encodes CASSVDANYEQYV.

A remark on this clonotype: The CDR3 carries no conserved terminal phenylalanine or tryptophan, so it likely arises from a read error. The chain uses TRBV13 and TRBJ2-3, with 13 bases aligning to TRBD2. Germline V gives CDR1 PRHDT, CDR2 FYEKMQ (reference sequence). This CDR3 is 16 amino acids long. V was clipped by 5 bases and J by 4 bases; unmatched bases: 6. The CDR3 spells CASSARTSGSSDTQYL. The CDR3, as DNA: TGTGCCAGCAGCGCCCGGACTAGCGGGAGTTCAGATACGCAGTATTTA.

This clonotype was picked up a small number of times. This chain connects TRBV27 to TRBJ2-7; 9 nucleotides align to TRBD2. There are 15 residues in the CDR3. The germline CDR1 and CDR2 sequences are MNHEY and SMNVEV (reference sequence). V shed 6 bases and J 0 bases; nucleotides not matched to a gene: 6. The CDR3 DNA is TGTGCCAGCAGCGTAGCGGGAGCCTCCTCCTACGAGCAGTACTTC. Its protein is CASSVAGASSYEQYF.

This rearrangement joins TRBV28 to TRBJ2-3; 11 bases fit TRBD2. The CDR3 contains 15 residues. Looked up from germline, CDR1 is MDHEN and CDR2 is SYDVKM. J was trimmed by 6 bases and V by 5 bases; bases with no gene match: 7. CDR3 coding DNA: TGTGCCAGCAGTACGGGACTAGCGGCCAGGGATACGCAGTATTTT. This codes for CASSTGLAARDTQYF.